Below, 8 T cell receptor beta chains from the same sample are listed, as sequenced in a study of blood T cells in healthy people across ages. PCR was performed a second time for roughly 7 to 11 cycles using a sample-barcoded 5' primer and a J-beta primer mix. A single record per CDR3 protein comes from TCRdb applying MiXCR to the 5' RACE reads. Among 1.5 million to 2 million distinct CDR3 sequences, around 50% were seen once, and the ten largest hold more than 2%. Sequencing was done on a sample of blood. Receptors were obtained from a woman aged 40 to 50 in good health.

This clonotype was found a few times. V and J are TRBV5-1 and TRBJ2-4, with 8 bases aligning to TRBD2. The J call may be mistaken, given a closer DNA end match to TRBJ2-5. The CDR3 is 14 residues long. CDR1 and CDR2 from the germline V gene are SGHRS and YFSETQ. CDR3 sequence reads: CASSLWGLEETQYF. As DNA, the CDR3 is TGCGCCAGCAGCTTGTGGGGACTAGAAGAGACCCAGTACTTC.

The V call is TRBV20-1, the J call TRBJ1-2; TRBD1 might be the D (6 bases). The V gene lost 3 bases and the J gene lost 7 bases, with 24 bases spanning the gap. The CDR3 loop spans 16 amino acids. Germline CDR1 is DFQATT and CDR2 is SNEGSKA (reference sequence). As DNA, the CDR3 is TGCAGTGCTAGTGCTACAGGGAAAGTTCCAGGGCTTGGCTACACCTTC. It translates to CSASATGKVPGLGYTF.

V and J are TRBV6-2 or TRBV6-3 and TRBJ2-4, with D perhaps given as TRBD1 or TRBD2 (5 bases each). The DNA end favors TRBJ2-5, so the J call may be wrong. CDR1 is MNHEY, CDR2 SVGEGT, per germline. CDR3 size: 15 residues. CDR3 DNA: TGTGCCAGCAGTTACGGGACCAAGACCTCGCAGACCCAGTACTTC. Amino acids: CASSYGTKTSQTQYF.

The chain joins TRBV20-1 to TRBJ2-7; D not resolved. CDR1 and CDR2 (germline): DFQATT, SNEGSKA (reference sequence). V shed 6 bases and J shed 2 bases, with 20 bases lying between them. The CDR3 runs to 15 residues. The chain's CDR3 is CSAPMPDPAAYEQYF. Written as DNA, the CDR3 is TGCAGTGCCCCCATGCCAGACCCGGCTGCCTACGAGCAGTACTTC.

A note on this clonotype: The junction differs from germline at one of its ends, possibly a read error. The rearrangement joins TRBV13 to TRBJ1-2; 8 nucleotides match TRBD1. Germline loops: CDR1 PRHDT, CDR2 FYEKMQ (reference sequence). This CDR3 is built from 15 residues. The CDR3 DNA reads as TGTGCCAGCAGCTCCGGGACAGGCGGGAACTATGGCCACACCTTC. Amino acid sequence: CASSSGTGGNYGHTF.

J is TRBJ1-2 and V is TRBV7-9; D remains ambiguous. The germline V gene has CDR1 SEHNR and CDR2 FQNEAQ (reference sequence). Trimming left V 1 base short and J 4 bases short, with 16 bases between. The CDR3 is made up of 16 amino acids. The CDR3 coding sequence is TGTGCCAGCAGCTTAGGGTTCCTTGCCCAAAGCTATGGCTACACCTTC. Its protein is CASSLGFLAQSYGYTF. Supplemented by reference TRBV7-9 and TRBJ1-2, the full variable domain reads DTGVSQNPRHKITKRGQNVTFRCDPISEHNRLYWYRQTLGQGPEFLTYFQNEAQLEKSRLLSDRFSAERPKGSFSTLEIQRTEQGDSAMYLCASSLGFLAQSYGYTFGSGTRLTVV.

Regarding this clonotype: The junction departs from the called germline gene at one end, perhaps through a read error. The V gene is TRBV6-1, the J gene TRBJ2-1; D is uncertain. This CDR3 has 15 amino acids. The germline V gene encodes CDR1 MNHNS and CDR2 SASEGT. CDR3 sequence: CASSVGKTSYNEQFF. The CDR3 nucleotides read TGTGCCAGCAGTGTGGGGAAGACCTCCTACAACGAGCAGTTCTTC.

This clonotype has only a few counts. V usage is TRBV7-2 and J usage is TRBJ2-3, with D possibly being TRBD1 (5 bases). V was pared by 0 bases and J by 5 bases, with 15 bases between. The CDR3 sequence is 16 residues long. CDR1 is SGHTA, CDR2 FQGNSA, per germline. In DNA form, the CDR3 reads TGTGCCAGCAGCTTAGCTTCGTTCGCCAGGGAAGATACGCAGTATTTT. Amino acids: CASSLASFAREDTQYF.